This T cell receptor beta chain was sequenced for a study of graft-versus-host responses after intestinal transplantation. Germline-derived CDR1 and CDR2 are GTSNPN and SVGIG (reference sequence). The CDR3 extends over 13 amino acids. V lost 6 bases, J lost 5 bases, and 14 bases lay in between. This table comes from immunoSEQ multiplex PCR, and its TCRdb copy is limited to in-frame clones, with some not included. The repertoire holds about 130,000 clones, about nine tenths seen once, with about 0.2% in the top ten. Turning to this clone: What it binds is not known.

The sequences come from unstimulated CD4+ T cells sorted from spleen or lymph node cells, collected before intestinal transplant. V is TRBV30 and J is TRBJ2-1, with D perhaps given as TRBD1 or TRBD2 (5 bases each). This clonotype was sampled from a human donor who received an intestinal transplant. The CDR3 coding sequence is TGTGCCTGTGATAGGGACCGCGACAATGAGCAGTTCTTC. Translating it yields CACDRDRDNEQFF.